This T cell receptor beta chain was recorded in a study of blood T cell repertoires in COVID-19. Repertoires were generated with immunoSEQ multiplex PCR, while TCRdb's copy carries only in-frame clones and drops some. The sample holds about 100,000 clones, around 87% seen once. Germline V lookup: CDR1 SGHTA, CDR2 FQGNSA. V was shortened by 1 base and J by 2 bases, with 3 bases between the two germline ends. The CDR3 spans 13 residues. The chain has TRBV7-2 and TRBJ1-5; D not resolved. Sequenced input: peripheral blood. This TCR derives from a woman aged 25 to 39 with acute or convalescent COVID-19. CDR3 bases: TGTGCCAGCAGCTTAGTCGGCAATCAGCCCCAGCATTTT. Translating gives CASSLVGNQPQHF. The complete variable domain, with remaining parts taken from reference TRBV7-2 and TRBJ1-5, reads GAGVSQSPSNKVTEKGKDVELRCDPISGHTALYWYRQSLGQGLEFLIYFQGNSAPDKSGLPSDRFSAERTGGSVSTLTIQRTQQEDSAVYLCASSLVGNQPQHFGDGTRLSIL.